This is a list of T cell receptor beta chains from one sample in a study of a mutant IDH1 vaccine in newly diagnosed glioma. Method: immunoSEQ multiplex PCR; TCRdb's copy keeps in-frame clones and lacks some. This sample has tens of thousands of clones, with around 80% found just once. Their antigens remain unidentified. This specimen was PBMCs, taken from a glioma patient whose treatment included an IDH1 peptide vaccine. The origin of the receptors is a man in his forties or fifties with glioma. Both conserved end residues are part of each CDR3. The D gene is left open where the match is weak. Only part of the rows carry a size: once, few, many, or a class if the clone is expanded.

>12|TRBV5-4|.|TRBD1|TRBJ1-2
CASSSYRGVYTF
TGTGCCAGCAGCTCTTACAGGGGAGTGTACACCTTC
>15|TRBV5-6|.|TRBD1|TRBJ1-2
CASSLATGGYYGYTF
TGTGCCAGCAGCTTGGCCACAGGGGGTTACTATGGCTACACCTTC
>17|TRBV10-2|.|TRBD1|TRBJ2-1
CASSEKFRGQNVDEQFF
TGCGCCAGCAGTGAAAAATTTAGGGGACAGAATGTTGATGAGCAGTTCTTC
>14|TRBV30|.|.|TRBJ1-4
CAWNPGSGNEKLFF
TGTGCCTGGAATCCCGGGTCCGGGAATGAAAAACTGTTTTTT
>14|TRBV7-9|.|.|TRBJ1-2
CASSLGDKVYGYTF
TGTGCCAGCAGCTTAGGGGACAAAGTCTATGGCTACACCTTC
>11|TRBV2|few|.|TRBJ1-4
CASLQGEKLFF
TGTGCCAGTTTACAGGGTGAAAAACTGTTTTTT
>14|TRBV18|.|.|TRBJ2-7
CASSPQRRSYEQYF
TGTGCCAGCTCACCACAGCGCCGCTCCTACGAGCAGTACTTC
>16|TRBV18|.|TRBD2|TRBJ2-7
CASSQRDLAGVPEQYF
TGTGCCAGCTCACAAAGGGACCTAGCGGGAGTCCCCGAGCAGTACTTC
>13|TRBV18|few|.|TRBJ2-2
CASAKGSDGELFF
TGTGCCAGCGCGAAGGGGTCGGACGGGGAGCTGTTTTTT
>13|TRBV6-5|.|.|TRBJ1-5
CASSGSSNQPQHF
TGTGCCAGCAGTGGAAGCAGCAATCAGCCCCAGCATTTT
>11|TRBV5-5|few|.|TRBJ1-2
CASSLGYFSTF
TGTGCCAGCAGCTTGGGTTATTTTTCCACCTTC
>14|TRBV2|.|TRBD1|TRBJ2-5
CASSEGTGWETQYF
TGTGCCAGCAGTGAAGGGACAGGGTGGGAGACCCAGTACTTC
>15|TRBV11-2|.|.|TRBJ2-3
CASSLNDFPTDTQYF
TGTGCCAGCAGCTTAAATGACTTCCCCACAGATACGCAGTATTTT
>14|TRBV19|.|TRBD1|TRBJ2-7
CASNNRDRGNEQYF
TGTGCCAGTAATAACCGGGACAGGGGAAACGAGCAGTACTTC
>18|TRBV19|.|TRBD2|TRBJ2-2
CATVGWTGLAGGTGELFF
TGTGCCACCGTGGGGTGGACGGGACTAGCGGGGGGCACCGGGGAGCTGTTTTTT
>11|TRBV27|.|.|TRBJ2-3
CASSFMDTQYF
TGTGCCAGCAGTTTTATGGATACGCAGTATTTT
>19|TRBV5-1|.|TRBD2|TRBJ2-2
CASSLAASSSGRAGGELFF
TGCGCCAGCAGCTTGGCCGCCAGTTCTAGCGGGAGGGCCGGCGGGGAGCTGTTTTTT
>14|TRBV7-9|.|.|TRBJ2-2
CASSAFEGTGELFF
TGTGCCAGCAGCGCTTTCGAGGGCACCGGGGAGCTGTTTTTT
>15|TRBV7-2|.|.|TRBJ2-7
CASSLGQGITYEQYF
TGTGCCAGCAGCTTAGGGCAGGGTATAACCTACGAGCAGTACTTC
>12|TRBV7-9|few|.|TRBJ1-2
CASSLDVYGYTF
TGTGCCAGCAGCTTAGACGTCTATGGCTACACCTTC
>13|TRBV28|.|.|TRBJ2-7
CASSISGGGEQYF
TGTGCCAGCTCAATATCAGGGGGGGGCGAGCAGTACTTC
>13|TRBV10-3|.|TRBD1|TRBJ2-5
CAISEGQGETQYF
TGTGCCATCAGTGAGGGACAGGGAGAGACCCAGTACTTC
>16|TRBV14|.|TRBD2|TRBJ2-1
CASSWGLSGRLGEQFF
TGTGCCAGCAGCTGGGGATTGAGCGGGAGGCTGGGTGAGCAGTTCTTC
>14|TRBV5-1|.|TRBD1|TRBJ1-1
CASSPGTGGAEAFF
TGCGCCAGCAGCCCCGGGACAGGGGGAGCTGAAGCTTTCTTT
>15|TRBV5-1|.|.|TRBJ2-6
CASSLAPSGANVLTF
TGCGCCAGCAGCTTGGCACCCTCTGGGGCCAACGTCCTGACTTTC
>14|TRBV11-3|.|.|TRBJ2-1
CASSEGVRSHEQFF
TGTGCCAGCAGCGAGGGGGTTCGTTCACATGAGCAGTTCTTC
>13|TRBV5-1|.|.|TRBJ1-2
CASSSEVNYGYTF
TGCGCCAGCAGCTCGGAGGTTAACTATGGCTACACCTTC
>13|TRBV25-1|.|.|TRBJ2-7
CASSDPSSYEQYF
TGTGCCAGCAGTGATCCGTCCTCCTACGAGCAGTACTTC
>15|TRBV7-8|.|.|TRBJ1-3
CASSLQPVSGNTIYF
TGTGCCAGCAGCTTACAACCGGTCTCTGGAAACACCATATATTTT
>14|TRBV4-1|few|TRBD1|TRBJ2-5
CASSQQGARETQYF
TGCGCCAGCAGCCAACAGGGGGCAAGGGAGACCCAGTACTTC
>13|TRBV19|.|TRBD1|TRBJ1-1
CASGQGMNTEAFF
TGTGCCAGTGGACAGGGAATGAACACTGAAGCTTTCTTT
>13|TRBV30|few|.|TRBJ1-5
CAWAGKSNQPQHF
TGTGCCTGGGCAGGGAAAAGCAATCAGCCCCAGCATTTT
>11|TRBV6-5|.|.|TRBJ1-1
CASSYGIEAFF
TGTGCCAGCAGTTACGGCATTGAAGCTTTCTTT
>13|TRBV6-5|.|.|TRBJ1-2
CASSYLGDYGYTF
TGTGCCAGCAGTTACCTGGGAGACTATGGCTACACCTTC
>15|TRBV2|.|.|TRBJ1-2
CASSEALRRDSGYTF
TGTGCCAGCAGTGAAGCGCTGCGCCGGGACTCTGGCTACACCTTC
>15|TRBV7-9|.|TRBD1|TRBJ1-5
CASSFGQGGNQPQHF
TGTGCCAGCAGCTTCGGACAGGGGGGCAATCAGCCCCAGCATTTT
>15|TRBV5-6|once|TRBD1|TRBJ2-7
CASSPNMDRAHEQYF
TGTGCCAGCAGCCCCAACATGGACAGGGCCCACGAGCAGTACTTC
>14|TRBV18|few|.|TRBJ1-2
CASSQDGANYGYTF
TGTGCCAGCTCTCAAGACGGGGCTAACTATGGCTACACCTTC
>11|TRBV11-2|.|.|TRBJ1-2
CASSPGYGYTF
TGTGCCAGCAGCCCAGGGTATGGCTACACCTTC
>14|TRBV7-6|.|.|TRBJ1-1
CASSLSDGATEAFF
TGTGCCAGCAGCTTATCAGATGGGGCGACTGAAGCTTTCTTT
>15|TRBV5-1|.|TRBD1|TRBJ2-3
CASSKDRGDTDTQYF
TGCGCCAGCAGCAAGGACAGGGGGGACACAGATACGCAGTATTTT
>14|TRBV6-5|.|.|TRBJ2-2
CASSPGPQAGELFF
TGTGCCAGCAGTCCGGGTCCTCAAGCCGGGGAGCTGTTTTTT
>15|TRBV7-8|.|.|TRBJ1-1
CASSLTGTMNTEAFF
TGTGCCAGCAGCTTAACCGGGACAATGAACACTGAAGCTTTCTTT
>15|TRBV2|.|.|TRBJ2-2
CASSERGLGLGELFF
TGTGCCAGCAGTGAACGGGGCCTAGGGTTGGGGGAGCTGTTTTTT
>11|TRBV19|.|.|TRBJ1-1
CASSTGVEAFF
TGTGCCAGTAGTACAGGGGTTGAAGCTTTCTTT